The 26 T cell receptor beta chains listed next were all sequenced from one sample in a study of blood T cell repertoires in COVID-19. Clones were sequenced by immunoSEQ multiplex PCR, and TCRdb holds only the in-frame ones, with some missing. Of approximately 110,000 clones listed, less than 75% were seen once; the top ten hold 0.86%. Sequencing was carried out using peripheral blood. These receptors originate from a human donor with acute or convalescent COVID-19. The donor label of this sample is uncertain.

The chain is built from TRBV6-5 and TRBJ2-7; D remains unclear. V lost 8 bases, J lost 1 base, and 6 bases lay in between. The CDR3 loop spans 11 amino acids. In germline, CDR1 is MNHEY, CDR2 SVGAGI. CDR3 nucleotide sequence: TGTGCCAGCCTAATATCCTACGAGCAGTACTTC. This codes for CASLISYEQYF.

The rearrangement uses TRBV7-2 and TRBJ2-5; the D gene is possibly TRBD1 (5 bases). The CDR3 totals 15 residues. The V end was cut by 4 bases, the J end by 4 bases, with 16 bases between. The germline V gene has CDR1 SGHTA and CDR2 FQGNSA. CDR3 DNA sequence: TGTGCCAGCAGCTCCCATGGGGCGTCAGGAGAGACCCAGTACTTC. The encoded protein is CASSSHGASGETQYF.

As regards this clone: A much larger clone differs from this one at a single base, so this may be a read error. The chain uses TRBV7-9 and TRBJ2-7; 9 nucleotides align to TRBD1. The ends lost 6 bases at V and 1 base at J; junction bases unmatched: 4. Per the germline V gene, CDR1 is SEHNR and CDR2 is FQNEAQ (reference sequence). This CDR3 has 14 residues. This chain's CDR3 is CASSSGTGSYEQYF. The CDR3 region has the DNA TGTGCCAGCAGTTCCGGGACAGGGTCCTACGAGCAGTACTTC.

The rearrangement joins TRBV28 to TRBJ1-1; 8 nucleotides align to TRBD1. V shed 6 bases, J shed 1 base, and the junction held 10 bases outside the gene matches. The germline CDR1 and CDR2 sequences are MDHEN and SYDVKM. CDR3 length equals 16 residues. The CDR3 DNA is TGTGCCAGCAGCTTCGGGCAGGGGGCGGGGAACACTGAAGCTTTCTTT. It specifies CASSFGQGAGNTEAFF.

This clone was found many times. The gene calls are TRBV4-1 and TRBJ2-1; the match to TRBD2 covers 10 bases. J was trimmed by 1 base and V by 4 bases; bases with no gene match: 13. From germline, CDR1 is MGHRA and CDR2 YSYEKL. The CDR3 spans 19 residues. This CDR3 reads CASSPLVSLLAGSYNEQFF. The CDR3 nucleotides are TGCGCCAGCAGCCCCCTCGTAAGTTTACTAGCGGGATCCTACAATGAGCAGTTCTTC.

V is TRBV6-1 and J is TRBJ1-5, with 9 positions matching TRBD1. Losses at the gene ends were 2 bases for V and 4 bases for J; bases not matched to a gene: 3. The CDR3 sequence is 15 residues long. In germline, CDR1 is MNHNS, CDR2 SASEGT. The CDR3 region is CASSERTGVNQPQHF. CDR3 sequence (DNA): TGTGCCAGCAGTGAAAGGACAGGGGTAAATCAGCCCCAGCATTTT.

This clone was found many times. The chain links TRBV5-6 to TRBJ1-3; D is undetermined. Germline V gene data show CDR1 as SGHDT and CDR2 as YYEEEE. The CDR3 has 13 residues. V shed 1 base and J shed 4 bases, with 6 bases lying between them. DNA of the CDR3: TGTGCCAGCAGCTTGCCACAGGGAAACACCATATATTTT. Amino acids: CASSLPQGNTIYF.

V usage is TRBV2 and J usage is TRBJ1-6; 7 positions match TRBD1. The length of the CDR3 is 18 residues. Germline trimming cut 5 bases from V and 7 bases from J; bases unmatched to any gene: 17. The germline gives CDR1 SNHLY, CDR2 FYNNEI. The CDR3 reads CASSSTGTALPVNSPLHF. CDR3 sequence (DNA): TGTGCCAGCAGTTCTACCGGGACAGCTCTTCCAGTAAATTCACCCCTCCACTTT. Looking up the rest from reference TRBV2 and TRBJ1-6 gives the full variable domain: EPEVTQTPSHQVTQMGQEVILRCVPISNHLYFYWYRQILGQKVEFLVSFYNNEISEKSEIFDDQFSVERPDGSNFTLKIRSTKLEDSAMYFCASSSTGTALPVNSPLHFGNGTRLTVT.

The chain has TRBV24-1 and TRBJ2-1, with TRBD1 matching 8 bases. Germline V lookup: CDR1 KGHDR, CDR2 SFDVKD. Trimming cost V 5 bases and J 6 bases; bases outside gene matches: 8. This CDR3 is built from 15 residues. CDR3: CATSATGVKGNEQFF. The CDR3 nucleotides are TGTGCCACCAGTGCGACAGGGGTAAAGGGCAATGAGCAGTTCTTC.

This clone was detected once. The genes are TRBV3-1 (or the pseudogene TRBV3-2) and TRBJ2-3, with a possible D match to TRBD1 (5 bases). The CDR3 sequence is 14 residues long. The V and J ends lost 0 bases and 7 bases respectively, with 11 bases between them. Germline CDR1 and CDR2: LGHDT and YNNKEL (reference sequence). For the CDR3, the DNA is TGTGCCAGCAGCCAAGATGGGGCCAGGAATACGCAGTATTTT. Translated, it gives CASSQDGARNTQYF.

The chain has TRBV2 and TRBJ1-5; 11 bases line up with TRBD1. In germline, CDR1 is SNHLY, CDR2 FYNNEI. This CDR3 contains 16 residues. V dropped 5 bases and J dropped 7; count of bases not matched to a gene: 10. The CDR3 region is CASSRTGGTLSQPQHF. CDR3 sequence (DNA): TGTGCCAGCAGTAGGACAGGGGGCACTCTAAGCCAGCCCCAGCATTTT.

The chain's CDR3 is CASSIGTLSSGNTIYF. As DNA, the CDR3 is TGTGCCAGCAGCATCGGGACACTGAGCTCTGGAAACACCATATATTTT. The chain employs TRBV7-9 and TRBJ1-3, with D possibly TRBD1 on 6 matching bases. Trimming removed 5 bases at V and 0 bases at J, with 14 bases between. CDR3 size: 16 residues. Germline V gives CDR1 SEHNR, CDR2 FQNEAQ (reference sequence).

This clone has a handful of counts. The chain is built from TRBV19 and TRBJ2-1, with D tentatively TRBD2 (6 bases). Germline V gene sequence: CDR1 LNHDA, CDR2 SQIVND (reference sequence). V lost 7 bases and J lost 8, with 12 bases in between. The CDR3 runs to 12 residues. This chain's CDR3 is CASTTGGYEQFF. CDR3 nucleotide sequence: TGTGCCAGTACCACTGGGGGGTATGAGCAGTTCTTC.

This clone was detected only a few times. This chain links TRBV9 with TRBJ2-1, with D perhaps TRBD1 (5 bases). In germline, CDR1 is SGDLS, CDR2 YYNGEE. Trimming pared 0 bases from V and 7 bases from J, leaving 8 bases between. The CDR3 is 13 amino acids. The DNA of the CDR3 is TGTGCCAGCAGCGTAGAACAGGTTAATGAGCAGTTCTTC. Translation: CASSVEQVNEQFF. Combining the CDR3 with reference TRBV9 and TRBJ2-1 gives the whole variable domain DSGVTQTPKHLITATGQRVTLRCSPRSGDLSVYWYQQSLDQGLQFLIQYYNGEERAKGNILERFSAQQFPDLHSELNLSSLELGDSALYFCASSVEQVNEQFFGPGTRLTVL.

The genes are TRBV7-8 and TRBJ1-1, with a weak D call TRBD1 (6 bases). Germline CDR1 reads SGHVS; CDR2 reads FQNEAQ. This CDR3 comprises 15 residues. V lost 2 bases and J 4 bases, leaving 14 bases between the germline ends. CDR3 sequence reads: CASSLTVKGGTEAFF. CDR3 nucleotide sequence: TGTGCCAGCAGCTTAACCGTTAAAGGGGGCACTGAAGCTTTCTTT. Full variable domain (remainder filled in from reference TRBV7-8 and TRBJ1-1): GAGVSQSPRYKVAKRGQDVALRCDPISGHVSLFWYQQALGQGPEFLTYFQNEAQLDKSGLPSDRFFAERPEGSVSTLKIQRTQQEDSAVYLCASSLTVKGGTEAFFGQGTRLTVV.

The J gene is TRBJ2-3, the V gene TRBV6-5; 7 nucleotides match TRBD2. The J segment lost 11 bases and the V segment lost 5 bases, leaving 13 bases of the junction unmatched. CDR1 is MNHEY and CDR2 is SVGAGI in the germline V gene. This CDR3 has 14 amino acids. Written as DNA, the CDR3 is TGTGCCAGCAGTACAGCGGGGCGAGCGGGGTTGCAGTATTTT. Protein product: CASSTAGRAGLQYF.

V is TRBV6-5 and J is TRBJ2-1; possible D gene TRBD2, 6 bases. V was pared by 8 bases and J by 1 base, with 15 bases between. The CDR3 totals 15 residues. Looked up from germline, CDR1 is MNHEY and CDR2 is SVGAGI. CDR3: CASGKDRGSYNEQFF. The CDR3 nucleotides are TGTGCCAGCGGAAAGGACCGGGGGTCCTACAATGAGCAGTTCTTC.

This clone was observed once. The chain carries TRBV29-1 and TRBJ2-3; 8 bases are shared with TRBD2. Looked up from germline, CDR1 is SQVTM and CDR2 is ANQGSEA. This CDR3 is built from 14 residues. V was pared by 5 bases and J by 6 bases, with 10 bases of the junction left unmatched. CDR3 bases: TGCAGCGTTCGGGGCGGGGGGTCGCCCGATACGCAGTATTTT. Translating it yields CSVRGGGSPDTQYF.

Only a few counts were recorded for this clone. This sequence joins TRBV19 and TRBJ2-1; weak D call: TRBD1 (5 bases). This CDR3 has 14 residues. V was pared by 9 bases and J by 5 bases, with 17 bases between. Germline CDR1 reads LNHDA; CDR2 reads SQIVND (reference sequence). CDR3 nucleotides: TGTGCCAGCAGGGATTCGGACATCAACAATGAGCAGTTCTTC. This codes for CASRDSDINNEQFF.

This clone was seen more than once but under ten times. The chain links TRBV6-6 to TRBJ2-3; 11 bases align to TRBD2. The CDR3 covers 16 residues. Trimming removed 5 bases from V and 2 bases from J; junction bases left unmatched: 6. Germline CDR1 MNHNY, CDR2 SVGAGI (reference sequence). DNA for the CDR3: TGTGCCAGCAGTCGACGACTAGCGGGGACCACAGATACGCAGTATTTT. It specifies CASSRRLAGTTDTQYF.

Ten or more counts support this clone. V and J are TRBV4-1 and TRBJ1-3; 9 bases are a match to TRBD1. Germline V gene data show CDR1 as MGHRA and CDR2 as YSYEKL. The CDR3 is 15 residues long. The V gene end was trimmed by 3 bases and the J gene end by 7 bases; junction bases not matched to a gene: 7. Written as DNA, the CDR3 is TGCGCCAGCAGCCAGGGGAGACAGGGGGTTAACACCATATATTTT. The encoded protein is CASSQGRQGVNTIYF.

The V and J genes are TRBV11-2 and TRBJ2-1, with 8 bases fitting TRBD2. Trimming cost V 1 base and J 2 bases; bases outside gene matches: 4. Germline V gene data show CDR1 as SGHAT and CDR2 as FQNNGV. The CDR3 consists of 16 residues. The CDR3 spells CASSLARGGAYNEQFF. CDR3 in DNA: TGTGCCAGCAGCTTAGCCCGGGGGGGCGCCTACAATGAGCAGTTCTTC.

The chain carries TRBV24-1 and TRBJ1-2, with TRBD1 identical over 7 bases. The CDR3 is 14 residues long. The trim removed 2 bases at V and 5 bases at J, leaving 4 bases unmatched. The germline gives CDR1 KGHDR, CDR2 SFDVKD. For the CDR3, the DNA is TGTGCCACCAGTGATTACGGGACAGATTATGGCTACACCTTC. Translation: CATSDYGTDYGYTF.

This clone was seen only a few times. In DNA, the CDR3 is TGTGCTAGTGGTTTGGGAGGGACACTTGGAAACACCATATATTTT. This codes for CASGLGGTLGNTIYF. The rearrangement joins TRBV12-5 to TRBJ1-3; D might be TRBD1 (6 bases). Trimming left V 1 base short and J 3 bases short, with 10 bases between. CDR1 and CDR2 (germline): LGHNT, FRNRAP. The CDR3 covers 15 residues.

The gene calls are TRBV7-9 and TRBJ1-1, with TRBD1 identical over 7 bases. Per germline, CDR1 SEHNR and CDR2 FQNEAQ (reference sequence). The CDR3 totals 15 residues. V trimming: 1 base; J trimming: 3 bases; junction bases outside the gene matches: 5. CDR3 residues: CASSLGWQGDTEAFF. CDR3 nucleotides: TGTGCCAGCAGCTTAGGTTGGCAGGGGGACACTGAAGCTTTCTTT.

This clone was detected once. The rearrangement joins TRBV6-6 to TRBJ2-7; D is uncertain. CDR3 size: 14 residues. The germline V gene encodes CDR1 MNHNY and CDR2 SVGAGI (reference sequence). Trimming shortened V by 6 bases and J by 4 bases, and 16 bases separated the two germline ends. The CDR3 spells CASSPRHPEYEQYF. The CDR3 DNA is TGTGCCAGCAGCCCGCGACACCCAGAGTACGAGCAGTACTTC.